The 11 T cell receptor beta chains given below trace back to one sample, sequenced in a study of blood T cell repertoires in COVID-19. Produced via immunoSEQ multiplex PCR; TCRdb's table is partial and in-frame only. This sample has 37,000 or so clones, with 90% found just once. Sequencing was performed on peripheral blood. These TCRs come from an older man with acute or convalescent COVID-19.

The genes are TRBV6-5 and TRBJ2-7; D is perhaps TRBD1 (6 bases). The CDR3 contains 14 residues. V was cut by 6 bases and J by 2 bases, with 14 bases left in between. Germline CDR1 MNHEY, CDR2 SVGAGI. This CDR3 reads CASRRTAGAYEQYF. The CDR3, as DNA: TGTGCCAGCAGAAGGACAGCTGGGGCCTACGAGCAGTACTTC.

The rearrangement joins TRBV15 to TRBJ1-1; no definite D call. This CDR3 spans 14 amino acids. Trimming stripped 1 base from V and 1 base from J, with 7 bases between. Germline V CDR1 and CDR2: LNHNV, YYDKDF (reference sequence). DNA for the CDR3: TGTGCCACCAGCAGAGTGGCGGGGAACACTGAAGCTTTCTTT. Protein sequence: CATSRVAGNTEAFF.

The rearrangement links TRBV27 to TRBJ2-2; the D gene is possibly TRBD2 (6 bases). Trimming removed 1 base from V and 2 bases from J, with 14 bases in between. This CDR3 has 17 residues. Germline CDR1 is MNHEY and CDR2 is SMNVEV (reference sequence). The CDR3 is CASSLFPLARNTGELFF. The CDR3 nucleotides read TGTGCCAGCAGTTTATTTCCCCTAGCGCGAAACACCGGGGAGCTGTTTTTT.

V and J are TRBV7-3 and TRBJ2-1; 11 positions agree with TRBD2. The germline V gene has CDR1 SGHTA and CDR2 FQGTGA. The CDR3 runs 16 residues. After removal of 2 bases from V and 7 bases from J, the junction contained 7 bases not matched to a gene. CDR3 in amino acids: CASSLLGSGRVNEQFF. CDR3 sequence (DNA): TGTGCCAGCAGCTTACTTGGTAGCGGGAGGGTAAATGAGCAGTTCTTC.

This chain links TRBV27 with TRBJ2-1; 15 positions agree with TRBD2. In germline, CDR1 is MNHEY, CDR2 SMNVEV (reference sequence). The CDR3 covers 18 residues. The trim removed 2 bases at V and 9 bases at J, leaving 11 bases unmatched. CDR3: CASSLKQWTSGRASEQFF. CDR3 nucleotides: TGTGCCAGCAGTTTAAAGCAATGGACTAGCGGGAGGGCCAGTGAGCAGTTCTTC.

The chain recombines TRBV6-5 with TRBJ2-2, with 8 bases that match TRBD1. The CDR3 spans 15 residues. Germline-derived CDR1 and CDR2 are MNHEY and SVGAGI. V dropped 8 bases and J dropped 5; count of bases not matched to a gene: 10. The CDR3 is CASGTGGSGTGELFF. The DNA for the CDR3 is TGTGCCAGCGGCACAGGGGGAAGTGGTACCGGGGAGCTGTTTTTT.

The rearrangement links TRBV6-5 to TRBJ2-7; 7 nucleotides match TRBD1. The junction had 8 bases not matched to a gene; V was cut back by 5 bases and J by 4 bases. CDR1 is MNHEY, CDR2 SVGAGI, per germline. CDR3 length: 14 residues. Here the CDR3 reads CASSNREGAYEQYF. The CDR3 DNA is TGTGCCAGCAGTAACCGTGAGGGGGCTTACGAGCAGTACTTC.

This rearrangement joins TRBV11-2 to TRBJ1-2; TRBD1 matches at 11 bases. The CDR3 consists of 13 residues. CDR1 and CDR2 (germline): SGHAT, FQNNGV. The V gene end was trimmed by 5 bases and the J gene end by 7 bases; junction bases not matched to a gene: 3. The CDR3 DNA sequence: TGTGCCAGCAGCGCCGGGACAGGGGGTGGCTACACCTTC. Encoded protein: CASSAGTGGGYTF.

V is TRBV28 and J is TRBJ2-7; D is possibly TRBD2 (6 bases). Germline V gives CDR1 MDHEN, CDR2 SYDVKM. V was clipped by 7 bases and J by 0 bases, with 13 bases between them. The CDR3 loop spans 14 amino acids. The DNA of the CDR3 is TGTGCCAGCACCGGGACTTTACTCTCCTACGAGCAGTACTTC. Its translation: CASTGTLLSYEQYF.

The chain couples TRBV6-1 to TRBJ2-7, with unresolved D. Germline V gene lookup returns CDR1 MNHNS and CDR2 SASEGT. This CDR3 has 14 residues. Between the trimmed V and J ends, which lost 1 base and 3 bases, there was a span of 10 bases. DNA for the CDR3: TGTGCCAGCAGTGAAGAAAACAGCTACTACGAGCAGTACTTC. Residues: CASSEENSYYEQYF.

This rearrangement joins TRBV5-1 to TRBJ2-5; D perhaps matches TRBD1 (6 bases). The CDR3 runs 13 residues. Trimming stripped 5 bases from V and 4 bases from J, with 12 bases between. Germline V lookup: CDR1 SGHRS, CDR2 YFSETQ. The CDR3 loop reads CASRRTVTETQYF. The CDR3 nucleotides read TGCGCCAGCAGACGGACAGTCACAGAGACCCAGTACTTC.